This TCR beta chain was identified during a study of shared clonotypes between healthy human individuals. Across the whole study: Participating donors consisted of a couple of women and three men aged 18 to 49. Study-level points and caveats: Sampling involved blood alone; tissue repertoires likely differ.

The V end lost 2 bases, the J end lost 4 bases, and 17 bases lay between the germline ends. This CDR3 has 17 amino acids. Germline loops: CDR1 SGHDN, CDR2 FVKESK. The study separated CD4+ cells into CD45RA+ naive and CD45RA-negative memory subsets. The table lists this clone with a count of one. Its matching antigen is unknown. The DNA input per sorted-subset replicate PCR was 200 to 250 ng, corresponding to some 27,000 T cell genomes. TCRdb's table, derived via immunoSEQ multiplex PCR, lists solely in-frame clones and lacks some. Of some 1,100,000 clones listed, around 82% are singletons. V usage is TRBV14 and J usage is TRBJ2-2; no firm D call. The sequenced sample consisted of memory CD4+ T cells from PBMCs. Subset meaning: CD45RA-negative fraction. This receptor was taken from a man in his late teens or twenties in good health. Some clones in this sample may be carry-over from other donors' samples. Here the CDR3 reads CASSQIVVGWGTGELFF. In DNA, the CDR3 is TGTGCCAGCAGCCAAATCGTGGTCGGCTGGGGCACCGGGGAGCTGTTTTTT.